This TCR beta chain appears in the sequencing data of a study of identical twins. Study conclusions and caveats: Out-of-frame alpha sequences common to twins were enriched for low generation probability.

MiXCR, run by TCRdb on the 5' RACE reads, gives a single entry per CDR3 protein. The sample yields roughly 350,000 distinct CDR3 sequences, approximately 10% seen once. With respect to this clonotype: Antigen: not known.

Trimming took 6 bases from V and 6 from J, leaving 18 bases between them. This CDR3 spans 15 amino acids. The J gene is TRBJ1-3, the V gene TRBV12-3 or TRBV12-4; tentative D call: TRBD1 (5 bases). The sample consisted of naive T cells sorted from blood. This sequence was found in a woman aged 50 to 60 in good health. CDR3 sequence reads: CASSPGTGRENTIYF. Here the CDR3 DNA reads TGTGCCAGCAGCCCTGGGACGGGGAGGGAAAACACCATATATTTT.